In this sample, the clone carrying this TCR beta chain turned up a few times. The CDR3 is made up of 14 amino acids. Trimming cost V 3 bases and J 1 base, with 11 bases left between them. Germline CDR1 reads DFQATT; CDR2 reads SNEGSKA (reference sequence). TCRdb recomputed calls from the 5' RACE reads with MiXCR, one row per CDR3 protein. The sample lists roughly 480,000 distinct CDR3 sequences, roughly 26% occurring once. This entry belongs to a study of identical twins. This sample also appeared in a second study, on T cells expressing NK-cell markers. That source adds: The study drew TCR beta repertoires from sorted CD3+CD56+NKG2C+, CD3+CD56+NKG2C- and CD3+CD56-NKG2C+ T cells. Out of eight donors sequenced, seven tested HCMV-seropositive and the remaining one seronegative. The HCMV specificity of the expanded NKG2C+ T cell clones stayed unresolved.

The TCR sequence derives from a young woman in good health. The rearrangement joins TRBV20-1 to TRBJ2-3; D perhaps matches TRBD2 (5 bases). The specimen sequenced was CD4+ T cells sorted from blood. The DNA of the CDR3 is TGCAGTGCTAGGGCTGCGGGCGGCACAGATACGCAGTATTTT. As protein: CSARAAGGTDTQYF.